Listed below are T cell receptor beta chains from one sample, sequenced in a study of control samples from healthy donors and cancer patients. TCRdb keeps only in-frame clones here, not all; method: immunoSEQ multiplex PCR. The sample includes 150,000 to 200,000 clones. The material sequenced was blood. These receptors were obtained from a woman in her 30s in good health. CDR3s include the opening cysteine and the closing phenylalanine or tryptophan. Fields, in order: J gene, D gene, V gene, CDR3 protein, CDR3 DNA. The D gene is left open where the match is weak.

>TRBJ1-2|.|TRBV19
CASSWNYGYTF
TGTGCCAGTAGTTGGAACTATGGCTACACCTTC
>TRBJ1-5|.|TRBV15
CATSRGTGSSNQPQHF
TGTGCCACCAGCAGGGGAACCGGATCAAGCAATCAGCCCCAGCATTTT
>TRBJ1-1|.|TRBV2
CASRTLRGSTEAFF
TGTGCCAGCAGGACCCTACGGGGCTCCACTGAAGCTTTCTTT
>TRBJ2-7|TRBD1|TRBV5-1
CASNLRTGNDEQYF
TGCGCCAGCAACCTCCGGACAGGAAACGACGAGCAGTACTTC
>TRBJ2-5|.|TRBV20-1
CSASTLYSQETQYF
TGCAGTGCCAGTACGTTGTACAGCCAAGAGACCCAGTACTTC
>TRBJ1-4|TRBD1|TRBV4-3
CASSQEPRGLTNEKLFF
TGCGCCAGCAGCCAAGAGCCCAGGGGGCTGACTAATGAAAAACTGTTTTTT
>TRBJ1-2|.|TRBV28
CASSPRGRDF
TGTGCCAGCAGTCCCCGAGGACGGGACTTC
>TRBJ2-7|TRBD1|TRBV28
CASSLSRGYEQYF
TGTGCCAGCAGTTTATCCAGGGGGTACGAGCAGTACTTC
>TRBJ2-6|.|TRBV6-4
CASSESRLLSGANVLTF
TGTGCCAGCAGTGAGTCGCGGCTCCTCTCTGGGGCCAACGTCCTGACTTTC
>TRBJ2-7|TRBD1|TRBV6-5
CASTPTGAYEQYF
TGTGCCAGCACCCCAACAGGGGCCTACGAGCAGTACTTC
>TRBJ1-1|TRBD1|TRBV7-9
CASSSPGQEAFF
TGTGCCAGCAGCTCCCCGGGACAGGAAGCTTTCTTT
>TRBJ1-5|TRBD1|TRBV28
CASSPQGGRRSNQPQHF
TGTGCCAGCAGTCCGCAGGGGGGGCGGAGAAGCAATCAGCCCCAGCATTTT
>TRBJ2-7|.|TRBV29-1
CSVVPGGNYEQYF
TGCAGCGTTGTACCCGGGGGCAACTACGAGCAGTACTTC
>TRBJ2-3|TRBD2|TRBV3-1/TRBV3-2
CASSQQLAATQYF
TGTGCCAGCAGCCAGCAACTAGCGGCTACGCAGTATTTT
>TRBJ2-7|.|TRBV7-9
CASSPGQIEQYF
TGTGCCAGCAGCCCCGGACAGATCGAGCAGTACTTC
>TRBJ1-5|.|TRBV5-8
CASSLARGRAQHF
TGTGCCAGCAGCTTGGCGAGAGGAAGGGCCCAGCATTTT
>TRBJ2-7|TRBD2|TRBV19
CASSTLTSGPYEQYF
TGTGCCAGTAGTACCCTGACTAGCGGTCCCTACGAGCAGTACTTC
>TRBJ1-2|.|TRBV12-3/TRBV12-4
CASSFQGQYGYTF
TGTGCCAGCAGTTTCCAGGGCCAATATGGCTACACCTTC
>TRBJ2-7|.|TRBV27
CASSFRDLSYEQYF
TGTGCCAGCAGTTTTAGGGACCTCTCCTACGAGCAGTACTTC
>TRBJ1-2|.|TRBV2
CASSGWTANYGYTF
TGTGCCAGCAGTGGGTGGACAGCTAACTATGGCTACACCTTC
>TRBJ2-3|TRBD2|TRBV28
CASSFLAGSTDTQYF
TGTGCCAGCAGTTTCCTAGCGGGAAGCACAGATACGCAGTATTTT
>TRBJ1-1|TRBD1|TRBV29-1
CSALGTVNTEAFF
TGCAGCGCCCTAGGGACAGTGAACACTGAAGCTTTCTTT
>TRBJ2-3|.|TRBV7-9
CAYPRGATDTQYF
TGTGCGTACCCTCGGGGCGCCACAGATACGCAGTATTTT
>TRBJ2-7|.|TRBV4-2
CASSREQETYEQYF
TGTGCCAGCAGCAGGGAACAGGAGACCTACGAGCAGTACTTC
>TRBJ2-1|.|TRBV6-5
CASSYHRDLGEQFF
TGTGCCAGCAGTTACCACAGGGACCTGGGCGAGCAGTTCTTC
>TRBJ1-1|.|TRBV9
CASGIGPYGAFF
TGTGCCAGCGGAATAGGGCCCTACGGAGCTTTCTTT
>TRBJ1-1|.|TRBV6-5
CASSFRTARRTEAFF
TGTGCCAGCAGTTTTCGGACAGCGAGGCGCACTGAAGCTTTCTTT
>TRBJ1-2|.|TRBV7-9
CASSLALLTTNYGYTF
TGTGCCAGCAGCTTAGCCCTCTTAACCACTAACTATGGCTACACCTTC
>TRBJ2-3|.|TRBV19
CASRVPSTDTQYF
TGTGCCAGTAGAGTCCCCTCCACAGATACGCAGTATTTT
>TRBJ2-5|.|TRBV4-1
CASSYKDGSRGAQYF
TGCGCCAGCAGTTATAAGGACGGTTCTAGGGGGGCCCAGTACTTC
>TRBJ2-5|TRBD2|TRBV5-4
CASSFAVGGEETQYF
TGTGCCAGCAGCTTCGCCGTCGGGGGGGAAGAGACCCAGTACTTC
>TRBJ1-4|.|TRBV5-4
CASSLGSGANNEKLFF
TGTGCCAGCAGCTTGGGTTCGGGGGCCAATAATGAAAAACTGTTTTTT
>TRBJ1-5|.|TRBV4-1
CASSQGQYSNQPQHF
TGCGCCAGCAGCCAAGGGCAGTATAGCAATCAGCCCCAGCATTTT
>TRBJ2-5|.|TRBV6-6
CASSYWSSQETQYF
TGTGCCAGCAGTTACTGGAGTAGCCAAGAGACCCAGTACTTC
>TRBJ2-7|TRBD2|TRBV28
CASRKRGGFYEQYF
TGTGCCAGCAGGAAGCGGGGGGGCTTCTACGAGCAGTACTTC
>TRBJ2-7|TRBD1|TRBV11-2
CASSGRQGDEQYF
TGTGCCAGCAGCGGGCGACAGGGGGACGAGCAGTACTTC
>TRBJ1-3|.|TRBV27
CASRTSGNTIYF
TGTGCCAGCAGAACCTCTGGAAACACCATATATTTT
>TRBJ2-1|TRBD2|TRBV5-1
CASSLRGGTEYRDPTNEQFF
TGCGCCAGCAGCTTGCGGGGGGGTACAGAGTACCGGGACCCGACAAATGAGCAGTTCTTC
>TRBJ2-7|.|TRBV11-2
CASSRLSYEQYF
TGTGCCAGCAGCCGACTGTCCTACGAGCAGTACTTC
>TRBJ1-2|.|TRBV6-5
CASNLGGVNYGYTF
TGTGCCAGCAACCTAGGGGGGGTTAACTATGGCTACACCTTC
>TRBJ2-7|TRBD2|TRBV3-1/TRBV3-2
CASSQEVFLAGGREQYF
TGTGCCAGCAGCCAAGAAGTTTTCCTAGCGGGGGGGAGAGAGCAGTACTTC
>TRBJ2-1|.|TRBV5-6
CASSLELAGEQFF
TGTGCCAGCAGCTTGGAACTAGCCGGTGAGCAGTTCTTC
>TRBJ2-3|.|TRBV27
CASSLGGTDTQYF
TGTGCCAGCAGCCTAGGGGGCACAGATACGCAGTATTTT
>TRBJ2-7|.|TRBV7-8
CASSWGPPGSSSYEQYF
TGTGCCAGCAGCTGGGGGCCTCCTGGGTCAAGCTCCTACGAGCAGTACTTC
>TRBJ1-1|.|TRBV24-1
CATRGTVNTEAFF
TGTGCCACCAGAGGGACGGTGAACACTGAAGCTTTCTTT
>TRBJ2-5|.|TRBV6-5
CASTTEETQYF
TGTGCCAGCACGACGGAGGAGACCCAGTACTTC
>TRBJ2-2|.|TRBV28
CASTGLPGELFF
TGTGCCAGCACGGGGCTGCCGGGGGAGCTGTTTTTT
>TRBJ1-1|TRBD1|TRBV5-1
CASSQAGGYTEAFF
TGCGCCAGCAGCCAGGCAGGGGGCTACACTGAAGCTTTCTTT
>TRBJ1-2|TRBD1|TRBV7-2
CASSSQTQGARRGYTF
TGTGCCAGCAGCTCACAAACTCAGGGGGCCAGGAGGGGCTACACCTTC
>TRBJ1-5|.|TRBV7-2
CASSLTATVYSNQPQHF
TGTGCCAGCAGCTTAACTGCTACAGTGTATAGCAATCAGCCCCAGCATTTT
>TRBJ1-1|.|TRBV4-2
CASSQDWSGTEAFF
TGTGCCAGCAGCCAAGACTGGTCGGGCACTGAAGCTTTCTTT
>TRBJ1-4|TRBD1|TRBV28
CASRLRTGRNEKLFF
TGTGCCAGCAGGCTGCGGACAGGGAGAAATGAAAAACTGTTTTTT
>TRBJ2-3|TRBD2|TRBV23-1
CASSQGWRGATDTQYF
TGCGCCAGCAGTCAAGGCTGGCGGGGGGCCACAGATACGCAGTATTTT
>TRBJ2-1|.|TRBV10-3
CAIKMGGPINEQFF
TGTGCCATCAAAATGGGGGGGCCTATAAATGAGCAGTTCTTC
>TRBJ1-2|TRBD1|TRBV6-5
CASSTLGTGAKGYTF
TGTGCCAGCAGTACCCTAGGGACAGGGGCCAAGGGCTACACCTTC
>TRBJ1-3|.|TRBV7-9
CASSLKFGGSGNTIYF
TGTGCCAGCAGCTTAAAGTTCGGGGGTTCTGGAAACACCATATATTTT
>TRBJ2-5|TRBD1|TRBV2
CASRVTGEQTQYF
TGTGCCAGCAGGGTAACAGGGGAGCAGACCCAGTACTTC
>TRBJ1-3|.|TRBV18
CASSPRVGEVTSGNTIYF
TGTGCCAGCTCACCCCGGGTCGGAGAGGTAACCTCTGGAAACACCATATATTTT
>TRBJ1-3|.|TRBV5-1
CASSLAGIYGNTIYF
TGCGCCAGCAGCTTGGCGGGGATATACGGAAACACCATATATTTT